This T cell receptor (beta chain) was documented in a study of neoadjuvant anti-PD-1 for oral cavity cancer. Study context: Most patients had three to four biweekly doses of 3 mg/kg nivolumab before resection. Patients without progression received a fourth nivolumab dose around day 43, then surgical resection on days 50-56.

Germline V gives CDR1 KGHSH, CDR2 LQKENI. The CDR3 is 14 amino acids. V dropped 3 bases and J dropped 3; count of bases not matched to a gene: 2. The protocol was immunoSEQ multiplex PCR, while the TCRdb copy is restricted to in-frame clones and leaves out a portion. The repertoire has 17,000 or so clones, about 65% of them found once; the top ten carry 2.5% to 3.5%. The sequence derives from a person aged 40 to 85 with oral cavity squamous cell carcinoma. This chain connects TRBV18 to TRBJ2-7, with TRBD1 identical over 10 bases. The sequenced sample was PBMCs, obtained before nivolumab (anti-PD-1) treatment. CDR3 sequence reads: CASSPGTGDYEQYF. In nucleotides, the CDR3 is TGTGCCAGCTCACCGGGGACAGGGGACTACGAGCAGTACTTC. Variable domain in full (rest from reference TRBV18 and TRBJ2-7): NAGVMQNPRHLVRRRGQEARLRCSPMKGHSHVYWYRQLPEEGLKFMVYLQKENIIDESGMPKERFSAEFPKEGPSILRIQQVVRGDSAAYFCASSPGTGDYEQYFGPGTRLTVT.